Described below is a single TCR beta chain sequence and its context. It has no known antigen specificity. Per-base qualities were not stored, and no clone one base away is much larger. Germline trimming: 0 bases from V, 5 bases from J; junction bases outside gene matches: 8. Via the germline V gene, CDR1 is SGHDN and CDR2 FVKESK. The CDR3 contains 16 residues, cysteine and phenylalanine counted. Only CDR3 DNA remains: 48 bases, in frame from the first base. The record originates from a study of radiation and T cells in renal cell carcinoma (dated by TCRdb to 2018 to 2021). Broadly, across the study: The samples were drawn from a clinical trial, where primary renal cell carcinomas were treated with 15 Gy of stereotactic body radiation therapy and then removed by nephrectomy 4 weeks afterward. A total of roughly 53 samples underwent TCR beta sequencing, made up of approximately 26 tumors and some 27 peripheral blood samples. A total of about 4 million unique CDR3 nucleotide sequences, encoding some 2,700,000 unique CDR3 amino acid sequences, were found across all 50 or so samples.

The time point tag for this specimen amounts to: baseline pretreatment blood. The meaning of the sample's treatment or condition label: 15 Gy SBRT to primary tumor, nephrectomy 4 weeks later. To track tumor-enriched clonotypes, serial peripheral blood was sampled from radiation-treated patients at baseline and at 2 weeks and 4 weeks after SBRT. Every patient had renal cell carcinoma of clear cell pathology. The QIAamp DNA Blood Mini Kit (Qiagen) was used to prepare genomic DNA for TCR sequencing. The analyses included just those samples that passed every quality control check. TCR beta libraries were generated from genomic DNA with the immunoSEQ kit, following the manufacturer's recommendations. Library preparation used a first multiplex PCR with proprietary primers, then a second PCR adding unique barcodes, with bead cleanups after each round. A positive control reaction and a negative control reaction, both provided in the kit, were run with every batch of samples. The final libraries underwent checking on an Agilent 4200 TapeStation D1000 ScreenTape, volumetric pooling, and quantification by qPCR. Sequencing ran on an Illumina NextSeq500 with a MidOutput 150-cycle cartridge, using 156 Read1 and 15 Index1 cycles with kit custom primers. The pooled library was loaded at approximately 0.99 pM, and about 19% PhiX control was spiked in. In the authors' own workflow: The vendor-processed data were analyzed in R, and a clonotype was defined as all T cells that share the same CDR3 nucleotide sequence. For clone abundance analyses, frequencies were normalized to the 10,000 most abundant clones in each sample. Before analysis, public T cell clones were removed, and these numbered fewer than five per sample on average. A difference in abundance of at least 32-fold between compartments was used to define tumor-enriched and baseline blood-enriched clonotypes. A beta-binomial differential abundance model was used to identify clonotypes that were expanded or contracted between blood time points. Similarity between tumor and blood repertoires was quantified using the Baroni-Urbani and Buser coefficient, and groups were compared with two-tailed Wilcoxon tests in R. The table was pulled from immuneACCESS by TCRdb, which kept in-frame rearrangements only. Such tables lose some clones; where checked, under half of the loss comes from unresolved V genes, and the rest has no known cause. V and J calls and clone size are as listed in that table; D and trimming were resolved from the DNA. For this sample there are about 140,000 clones; 83% appear just once. Approximately 20% of the sample comes from the top ten.

General study outcomes and caveats: An increase in top tumor clonotypes in blood was observed from baseline to 2 weeks post-radiation, followed by contraction by 4 weeks, which was taken to suggest transient expansion of tumor-resident clones. Dynamics of the blood repertoire were not tracked past 4 weeks after treatment. Effects of radiation dose or scheduling on the TCR repertoire could not be addressed with the single-armed trial design. Because pretreatment tumor biopsies were not available, the study could not determine whether clonotypes were already present within the tumor at baseline.

This TCR was recovered from a woman aged 45-59 years with renal cell carcinoma. The sequence joins TRBV14 to TRBJ1-2; TRBD1 fits 8 bases in the junction. Sequences were derived from blood, sampled from a patient whose treatment included radiotherapy and nephrectomy. The nucleotide sequence is given as TGTGCCAGCAGCCAAGACATCGGGACAGGTGTATATGGCTACACCTTC. Its translation reads: CASSQDIGTGVYGYTF. With the portions outside the CDR3 filled from the reference TRBV14 and TRBJ1-2 genes, the complete variable region becomes EAGVTQFPSHSVIEKGQTVTLRCDPISGHDNLYWYRRVMGKEIKFLLHFVKESKQDESGMPNNRFLAERTGGTYSTLKVQPAELEDSGVYFCASSQDIGTGVYGYTFGSGTRLTVV.